The sequence of this T cell receptor (beta chain) was determined in a study of Graves' ophthalmopathy and Graves' hyperthyroidism. This clonotype has ten or more counts. Germline V gene lookup returns CDR1 SGHAT and CDR2 FQNNGV. This CDR3 has 16 amino acids. V gave up 3 bases and J gave up 6 bases, with 18 bases separating them. A follow-up of 18 months without ophthalmopathy meant that hyperthyroidism was stable. As the starting material, 8 to 10 ml of fresh peripheral blood yielded the PBMCs. The TCR beta CDR3 regions underwent amplification from RNA transcripts. Second-round multiplex PCR came after first-round RT-PCR with HTBI primers. One entry per CDR3 protein results from TCRdb running MiXCR on the multiplex PCR reads. Among a few hundred thousand distinct CDR3 sequences listed, about a sixth were seen once.

The clonotype originates from an adult woman with stable Graves' hyperthyroidism. The source material was peripheral blood. This rearrangement joins TRBV11-2 to TRBJ1-3; a possible D gene is TRBD1 (6 bases). This CDR3 is CASSFQLTGTENTIYF. The DNA for the CDR3 is TGTGCCAGCAGCTTTCAACTAACAGGGACGGAAAACACCATATATTTT.